Listed here are 25 T cell receptor beta chains from one sample, sequenced in a study of molecular identifiers for immune sequencing clone quantification. Each CDR3 protein is one row after TCRdb ran MiXCR on the PCR reads. The sample contains some 12,000 distinct CDR3 sequences, under 20% of which appear only once. Specimen: naive CD8+ T cells from blood, with Jurkat cell RNA spiked in. Subset of the sample: FACS-sorted CD8+CD4-CCR7+CD45RA+ naive T cells. Receptor source: a human donor in good health. Some libraries in this study had Jurkat cell RNA spiked in.

This clonotype rates as medium-sized. CDR3 nucleotide sequence: TGTGCCAGCAGTCCCATGAGGGGCGGCCCAGATACGCAGTATTTT. It translates to CASSPMRGGPDTQYF. The chain couples TRBV28 to TRBJ2-3; D is tentatively TRBD1 or TRBD2 (5 bases each). V gave up 5 bases and J gave up 4 bases, with 16 bases separating them. The CDR3 sequence is 15 residues long. The germline V gene has CDR1 MDHEN and CDR2 SYDVKM.

As to this clonotype: A much larger clone differs by one base, so this may be a read error. V and J are TRBV12-5 and TRBJ1-1; a weak D match, TRBD1 (5 bases). V lost 2 bases, J lost 3 bases, and 19 bases lay in between. The CDR3 runs to 17 residues. Germline CDR1 reads LGHNT; CDR2 reads FRNRAP. The CDR3 DNA reads as TGTGCTAGTGGTTTGACATTGACGGATGGGGGACACACTGAAGCTTTCTTT. It is translated as CASGLTLTDGGHTEAFF.

This clonotype was recorded only once. A much bigger clone sits one base away, suggesting this may be a read error. The chain joins TRBV28 to TRBJ1-1; D is uncertain. CDR1 and CDR2 from the germline V gene are MDHEN and SYDVKM. Trimming removed 5 bases from V and 8 bases from J, with 9 bases in between. This CDR3 has 11 residues. The CDR3 coding sequence is TGTGCCAGCAGTGGCCCCGGCGAAGCTTTCTTT. This gives the protein CASSGPGEAFF.

This clonotype was found many times. The chain employs TRBV12-3 or TRBV12-4 and TRBJ2-3, with D uncertain. Trimming pared 1 base from V and 7 bases from J, leaving 21 bases between. CDR3 length: 17 amino acids. The CDR3: CASSLVFSSGVWYTQYF. The CDR3 DNA reads TGTGCCAGCAGTTTAGTCTTTTCTTCTGGGGTCTGGTATACGCAGTATTTT.

Remarks on this clonotype: A read error is possible here, since a much larger clone lies one base away. The J gene is TRBJ1-1, the V gene TRBV4-1, with TRBD1 as a possible D gene (5 bases). Germline V CDR1 and CDR2: MGHRA, YSYEKL. The V gene lost 5 bases and the J gene lost 4 bases, with 14 bases spanning the gap. The CDR3 runs to 14 residues. The DNA of the CDR3 is TGCGCCAGCAGCGGGGACCGGGCCCTCACTGAAGCTTTCTTT. This encodes CASSGDRALTEAFF.

This clonotype was detected once. Being one base from a much bigger clone, this may be a read error. The chain joins TRBV18 to TRBJ2-3; D unclear. The J call may be faulty, since TRBJ1-5 better matches the DNA end. Germline V gives CDR1 KGHSH, CDR2 LQKENI. The CDR3 contains 16 residues. The CDR3 coding sequence is TGTGCCAGCTCACCTCCCCTAGCGGGAGTAGCGAATACGCAGCATTTT. The encoded protein is CASSPPLAGVANTQHF.

By share of the sample, this clonotype is medium-sized. Written as DNA, the CDR3 is TGTGCCAGCAGTGGCGCAGGGACGAATTCACCCCTCCACTTT. This encodes CASSGAGTNSPLHF. The V gene is TRBV28, the J gene TRBJ1-6; D may be TRBD1 (5 bases). Germline V gene data show CDR1 as MDHEN and CDR2 as SYDVKM. The CDR3 is 14 amino acids. V was clipped by 5 bases and J by 7 bases, with 12 bases between them.

Many counts were recorded for this clonotype. This chain joins TRBV15 and TRBJ1-5; 7 nucleotides align to TRBD1. The V and J ends lost 2 bases and 1 base, in that order; junction bases with no gene match: 2. Per the germline V gene, CDR1 is LNHNV and CDR2 is YYDKDF (reference sequence). This CDR3 is built from 15 residues. The chain's CDR3 is CATSRQTGSNQPQHF. As DNA, the CDR3 is TGTGCCACCAGCAGACAGACAGGGAGCAATCAGCCCCAGCATTTT. Variable domain in full (rest from reference TRBV15 and TRBJ1-5): DAMVIQNPRYQVTQFGKPVTLSCSQTLNHNVMYWYQQKSSQAPKLLFHYYDKDFNNEADTPDNFQSRRPNTSFCFLDIRSPGLGDTAMYLCATSRQTGSNQPQHFGDGTRLSIL.

The chain has TRBV19 and TRBJ2-7; 7 positions agree with TRBD1. V lost 6 bases to trimming and J lost 3 bases; unmatched junction nucleotides: 5. The CDR3 is 13 residues long. Per germline, CDR1 LNHDA and CDR2 SQIVND (reference sequence). CDR3 sequence (DNA): TGTGCCAGTAGCGCCGGGACAGACTACGAGCAGTACTTC. It translates to CASSAGTDYEQYF.

This clonotype occurred a few times. Possible read error: a much larger clone is one base away. The chain uses TRBV29-1 and TRBJ2-1, with 11 bases lining up with TRBD2. Germline lookup yields CDR1 SQVTM and CDR2 ANQGSEA. The CDR3 is made up of 13 amino acids. The CDR3 sequence: CGVTSGSSYEQFF. For the CDR3, the DNA is TGCGGCGTTACTAGCGGGAGTTCTTATGAGCAGTTCTTC.

As to this clonotype: A much larger clone is a single base away; this may be a read error. The chain links TRBV5-6 to TRBJ2-2; maybe TRBD1 (5 bases). In germline, CDR1 is SGHDT, CDR2 YYEEEE. The ends were cut back, 0 bases at V and 6 bases at J, with 18 bases in the middle. CDR3 length: 17 residues. As DNA, the CDR3 is TGTGCCAGCAGCTTGGCCCAAGGGGCAGGGCTCGCCGGGGAGCTGTTTTTT. Its translation: CASSLAQGAGLAGELFF.

Of note for this clonotype: Likely a read error: the CDR3 ends without its conserved phenylalanine or tryptophan. The chain has TRBV4-1 and TRBJ1-6, with 7 bases identical to TRBD1. Germline CDR1 is MGHRA and CDR2 is YSYEKL. The CDR3 consists of 15 residues. CDR3 loop: CASSPTGQINSPLHL. The CDR3 DNA reads as TGTGCCAGCAGCCCAACGGGACAGATTAATTCACCCCTCCACCTT.

This clonotype was seen a few times. The rearrangement links TRBV21-1 to TRBJ2-1; the D call in the table, TRBD2, was not verified against the DNA. TRBV21-1 constitutes a pseudogene. The CDR3 covers 16 residues. DNA of the CDR3: TGTGCCAGCAGCGCCTACTTGGGAGGTAACCCCCATGAGCAGTTCTTC. This gives the protein CASSAYLGGNPHEQFF.

This clonotype is medium-sized (0.01 to 0.1%) within its sample. This rearrangement joins TRBV7-9 to TRBJ1-1; maybe TRBD1 (6 bases). V was pared by 6 bases and J by 4 bases, with 21 bases between. The CDR3 sequence is 16 residues long. Germline CDR1 reads SEHNR; CDR2 reads FQNEAQ (reference sequence). The CDR3 here is CASRPPWRGRGTEAFF. CDR3 nucleotide sequence: TGTGCCAGCAGACCCCCCTGGCGGGGGCGAGGCACTGAAGCTTTCTTT.

This clonotype appeared a few times. The chain combines TRBV21-1 with TRBJ2-2; the table's D call, TRBD1, was not checked against the DNA. TRBV21-1 is a documented pseudogene. The CDR3 covers 14 residues. CDR3 sequence (DNA): TGTGCCAGTATCAGGGGGGGGTACACCGGGGAGCTGTTTTTT. Its translation: CASIRGGYTGELFF.

This clonotype was seen at least ten times. The V call is TRBV18, the J call TRBJ1-1; 9 bases map to TRBD1. The germline V gene encodes CDR1 KGHSH and CDR2 LQKENI. J gave up 6 bases and V 2 bases, and 7 bases lay outside the gene matches. The length of the CDR3 is 15 residues. CDR3 region: CASSPETRDRAEAFF. The CDR3 DNA reads TGTGCCAGCTCACCAGAAACCCGGGACAGGGCTGAAGCTTTCTTT.

This clonotype was detected many times. The genes are TRBV2 and TRBJ2-7, with 11 bases identical to TRBD2. J lost 5 bases, V lost 6 bases, and 9 bases had no gene match. The CDR3 sequence is 15 residues long. Per the germline V gene, CDR1 is SNHLY and CDR2 is FYNNEI. The CDR3 sequence: CASSEGLAVRDEQYF. DNA of the CDR3: TGTGCCAGCAGCGAGGGACTAGCGGTGCGGGACGAGCAGTACTTC. The full variable domain, rest sourced from reference TRBV2 and TRBJ2-7, is EPEVTQTPSHQVTQMGQEVILRCVPISNHLYFYWYRQILGQKVEFLVSFYNNEISEKSEIFDDQFSVERPDGSNFTLKIRSTKLEDSAMYFCASSEGLAVRDEQYFGPGTRLTVT.

The gene calls are TRBV15 and TRBJ1-5; no clear D. The CDR3 spans 19 residues. Trimming took 3 bases from V and 0 from J, leaving 21 bases between them. Germline values: CDR1 LNHNV, CDR2 YYDKDF (reference sequence). CDR3 residues: CATSRDSWREGDSNQPQHF. CDR3 bases: TGTGCCACCAGCAGGGATAGCTGGCGAGAGGGTGATAGCAATCAGCCCCAGCATTTT.

This clonotype was detected many times. The chain employs TRBV18 and TRBJ1-5, with 7 bases that match TRBD1. The CDR3 is 18 residues long. Looked up from germline, CDR1 is KGHSH and CDR2 is LQKENI. Trimming removed 3 bases from V and 5 bases from J; junction bases left unmatched: 16. The CDR3 region has the DNA TGTGCCAGCTCACCTTATGACGACCCGGACAGGCCATATCAGCCCCAGCATTTT. Translating gives CASSPYDDPDRPYQPQHF.

In this sample, this clonotype turned up many times. The chain employs TRBV29-1 and TRBJ2-7, with D possibly matching TRBD1 (6 bases). CDR1 SQVTM and CDR2 ANQGSEA come from the germline V gene. Trimming cost V 7 bases and J 2 bases, with 12 bases left between them. This CDR3 has 12 amino acids. CDR3 coding DNA: TGCAGCGCCAGGACAGAGGCCTACGAGCAGTACTTC. Translation: CSARTEAYEQYF.

This clonotype appeared many times. This chain joins TRBV21-1 and TRBJ2-7; the table's D call TRBD1 went unverified against the DNA. TRBV21-1 is described as a pseudogene. This CDR3 comprises 16 residues. CDR3 sequence reads: CAETRGTGDYSYEQYF. CDR3 sequence (DNA): TGTGCCGAAACACGGGGGACAGGGGACTACTCCTACGAGCAGTACTTC.

By sample fraction, this clonotype is medium-sized. The chain carries TRBV7-9 and TRBJ2-3; D may be TRBD1 (6 bases). The CDR3 extends over 16 amino acids. With 5 bases removed from V and 0 bases from J, the gap between germline ends came to 15 bases. Germline-derived CDR1 and CDR2 are SEHNR and FQNEAQ (reference sequence). The CDR3, as DNA: TGTGCCAGCAGCCTCATAGGGGGACCTAGCACAGATACGCAGTATTTT. Translating gives CASSLIGGPSTDTQYF.

Judged by abundance, this clonotype is medium-sized. The gene calls are TRBV10-3 and TRBJ2-3; D gene ambiguous. The germline CDR1 and CDR2 sequences are ENHRY and SYGVKD. This CDR3 region has 16 residues. V shed 4 bases and J shed 1 base, with 15 bases lying between them. The CDR3 spells CAISGGGVRGTDTQYF. The CDR3 nucleotides read TGTGCCATCAGTGGTGGTGGGGTCCGGGGCACAGATACGCAGTATTTT.

This clonotype occurred many times. This chain connects TRBV6-2 or TRBV6-3 to TRBJ1-1; possible D gene TRBD1, 6 bases. Germline CDR1 reads MNHEY; CDR2 reads SVGEGT. V shed 2 bases and J shed 2 bases, with 12 bases lying between them. CDR3 size: 15 residues. The CDR3: CASSYEDSTNTEAFF. As DNA, the CDR3 is TGTGCCAGCAGTTACGAGGACAGCACCAACACTGAAGCTTTCTTT.

There are many counts of this clonotype. The rearrangement uses TRBV5-1 and TRBJ1-2, with D unresolved. Trimming pared 0 bases from V and 3 bases from J, leaving 9 bases between. CDR1 SGHRS and CDR2 YFSETQ come from the germline V gene. This CDR3 comprises 14 residues. CDR3 residues: CASSLGQAHYGYTF. DNA of the CDR3: TGCGCCAGCAGCTTGGGGCAGGCCCACTATGGCTACACCTTC.